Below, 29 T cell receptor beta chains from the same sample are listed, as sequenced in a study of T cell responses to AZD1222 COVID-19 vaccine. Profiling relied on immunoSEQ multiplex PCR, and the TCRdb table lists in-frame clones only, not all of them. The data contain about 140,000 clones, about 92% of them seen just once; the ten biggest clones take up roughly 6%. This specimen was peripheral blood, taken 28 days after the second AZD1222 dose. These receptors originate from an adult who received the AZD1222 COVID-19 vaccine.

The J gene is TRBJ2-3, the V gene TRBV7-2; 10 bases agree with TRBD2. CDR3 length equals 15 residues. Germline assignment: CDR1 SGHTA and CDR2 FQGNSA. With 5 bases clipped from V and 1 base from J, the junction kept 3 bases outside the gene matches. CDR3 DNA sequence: TGTGCCAGCAGCCCCCTAGCGGGGGGCACAGATACGCAGTATTTT. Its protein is CASSPLAGGTDTQYF.

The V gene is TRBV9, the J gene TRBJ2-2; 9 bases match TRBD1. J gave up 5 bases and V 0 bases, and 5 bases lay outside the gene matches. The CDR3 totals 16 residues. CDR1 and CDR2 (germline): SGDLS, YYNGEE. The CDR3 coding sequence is TGTGCCAGCAGCGTAGCGACAGGGGGAAAGACCGGGGAGCTGTTTTTT. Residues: CASSVATGGKTGELFF.

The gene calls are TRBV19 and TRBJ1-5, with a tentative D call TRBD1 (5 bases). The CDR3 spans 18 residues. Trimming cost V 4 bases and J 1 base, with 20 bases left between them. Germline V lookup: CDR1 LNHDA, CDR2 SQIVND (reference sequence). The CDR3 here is CASSTPQGERKSNQPQHF. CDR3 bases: TGTGCCAGTAGTACACCCCAGGGAGAGAGGAAAAGCAATCAGCCCCAGCATTTT. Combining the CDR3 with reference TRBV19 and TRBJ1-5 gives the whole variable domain DGGITQSPKYLFRKEGQNVTLSCEQNLNHDAMYWYRQDPGQGLRLIYYSQIVNDFQKGDIAEGYSVSREKKESFPLTVTSAQKNPTAFYLCASSTPQGERKSNQPQHFGDGTRLSIL.

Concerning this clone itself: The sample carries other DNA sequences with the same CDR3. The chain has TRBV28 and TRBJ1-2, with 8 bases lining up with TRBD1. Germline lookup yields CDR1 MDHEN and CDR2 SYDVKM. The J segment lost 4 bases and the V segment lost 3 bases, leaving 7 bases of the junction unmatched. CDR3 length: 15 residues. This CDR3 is CASSFPGQGSYGYTF. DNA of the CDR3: TGTGCCAGCAGTTTCCCCGGACAGGGATCCTATGGCTACACCTTC.

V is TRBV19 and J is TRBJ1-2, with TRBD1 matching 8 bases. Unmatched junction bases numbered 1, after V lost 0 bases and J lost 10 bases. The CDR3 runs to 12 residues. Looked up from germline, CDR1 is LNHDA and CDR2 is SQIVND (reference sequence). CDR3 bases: TGTGCCAGTAGTATAGAGGACAGGGACTACACCTTC. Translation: CASSIEDRDYTF.

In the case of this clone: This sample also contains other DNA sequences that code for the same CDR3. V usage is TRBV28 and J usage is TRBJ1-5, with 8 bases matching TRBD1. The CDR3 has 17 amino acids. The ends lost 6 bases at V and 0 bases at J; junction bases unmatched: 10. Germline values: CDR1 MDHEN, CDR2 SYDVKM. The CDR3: CASSSGTGRYSNQPQHF. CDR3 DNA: TGTGCCAGCAGCTCCGGGACAGGCAGATATAGCAATCAGCCCCAGCATTTT. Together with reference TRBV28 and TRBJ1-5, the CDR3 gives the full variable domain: DVKVTQSSRYLVKRTGEKVFLECVQDMDHENMFWYRQDPGLGLRLIYFSYDVKMKEKGDIPEGYSVSREKKERFSLILESASTNQTSMYLCASSSGTGRYSNQPQHFGDGTRLSIL.

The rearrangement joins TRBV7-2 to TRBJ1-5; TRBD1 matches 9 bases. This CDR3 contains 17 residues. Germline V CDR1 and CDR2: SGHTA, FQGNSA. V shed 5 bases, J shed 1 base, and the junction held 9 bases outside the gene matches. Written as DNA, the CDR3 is TGTGCCAGCAGCACCGGGACAGGGTCCAAAAGCAATCAGCCCCAGCATTTT. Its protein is CASSTGTGSKSNQPQHF.

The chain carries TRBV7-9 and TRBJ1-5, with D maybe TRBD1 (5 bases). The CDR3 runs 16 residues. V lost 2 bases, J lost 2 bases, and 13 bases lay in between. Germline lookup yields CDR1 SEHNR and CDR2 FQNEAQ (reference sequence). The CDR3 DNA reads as TGTGCCAGCAGCTTATCCGAGGGGACTCGCAATCAGCCCCAGCATTTT. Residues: CASSLSEGTRNQPQHF.

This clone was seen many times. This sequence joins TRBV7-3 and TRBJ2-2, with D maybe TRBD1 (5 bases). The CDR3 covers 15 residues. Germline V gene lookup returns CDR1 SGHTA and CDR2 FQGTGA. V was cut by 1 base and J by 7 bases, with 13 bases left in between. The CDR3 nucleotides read TGTGCCAGCAGCTTAATTCAGGGTGGTGGCGGGGAGCTGTTTTTT. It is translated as CASSLIQGGGGELFF.

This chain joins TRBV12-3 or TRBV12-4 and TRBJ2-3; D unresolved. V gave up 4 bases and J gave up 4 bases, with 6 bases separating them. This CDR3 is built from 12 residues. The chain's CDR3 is CASSSRSDTQYF. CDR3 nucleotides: TGTGCCAGCAGTTCCCGCTCAGATACGCAGTATTTT.

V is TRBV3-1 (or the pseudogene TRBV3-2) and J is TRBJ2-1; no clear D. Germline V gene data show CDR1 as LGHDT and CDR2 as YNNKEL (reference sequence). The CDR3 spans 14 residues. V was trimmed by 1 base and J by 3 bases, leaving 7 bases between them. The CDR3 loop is CASSQVPNYNEQFF. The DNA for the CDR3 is TGTGCCAGCAGCCAAGTCCCCAACTACAATGAGCAGTTCTTC.

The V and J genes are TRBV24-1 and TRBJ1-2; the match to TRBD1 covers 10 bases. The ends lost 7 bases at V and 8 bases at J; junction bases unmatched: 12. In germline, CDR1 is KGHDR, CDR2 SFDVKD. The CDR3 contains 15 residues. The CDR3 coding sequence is TGTGCCACCAGCCGTCCCGGGACAGGGGAGATGGGCTACACCTTC. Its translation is CATSRPGTGEMGYTF.

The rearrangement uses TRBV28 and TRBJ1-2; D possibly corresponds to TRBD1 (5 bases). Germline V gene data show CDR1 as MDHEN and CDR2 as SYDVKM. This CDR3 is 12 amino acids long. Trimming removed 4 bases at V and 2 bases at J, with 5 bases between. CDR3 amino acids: CASSWTNYGYTF. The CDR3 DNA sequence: TGTGCCAGCAGTTGGACAAACTATGGCTACACCTTC.

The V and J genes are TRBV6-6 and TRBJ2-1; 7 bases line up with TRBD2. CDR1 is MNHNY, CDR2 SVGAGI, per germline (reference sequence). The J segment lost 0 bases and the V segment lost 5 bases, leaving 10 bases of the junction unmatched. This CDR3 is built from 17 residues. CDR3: CASSRLGGSSSYNEQFF. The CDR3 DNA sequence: TGTGCCAGCAGTCGCCTCGGGGGGTCGAGCTCCTACAATGAGCAGTTCTTC.

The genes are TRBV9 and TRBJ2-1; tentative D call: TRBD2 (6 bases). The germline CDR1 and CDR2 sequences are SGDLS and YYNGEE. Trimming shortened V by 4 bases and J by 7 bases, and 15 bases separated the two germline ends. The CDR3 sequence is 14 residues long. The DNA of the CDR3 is TGTGCCAGCAGCTCCACGACTAGTAGGAATGAGCAGTTCTTC. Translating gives CASSSTTSRNEQFF.

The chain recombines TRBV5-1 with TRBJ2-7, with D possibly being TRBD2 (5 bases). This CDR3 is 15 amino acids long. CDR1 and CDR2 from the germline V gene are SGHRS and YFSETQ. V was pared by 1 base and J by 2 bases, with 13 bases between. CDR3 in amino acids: CASSLNRGATYEQYF. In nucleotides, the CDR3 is TGCGCCAGCAGCTTGAATCGGGGTGCAACCTACGAGCAGTACTTC. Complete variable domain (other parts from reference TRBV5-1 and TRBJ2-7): KAGVTQTPRYLIKTRGQQVTLSCSPISGHRSVSWYQQTPGQGLQFLFEYFSETQRNKGNFPGRFSGRQFSNSRSEMNVSTLELGDSALYLCASSLNRGATYEQYFGPGTRLTVT.

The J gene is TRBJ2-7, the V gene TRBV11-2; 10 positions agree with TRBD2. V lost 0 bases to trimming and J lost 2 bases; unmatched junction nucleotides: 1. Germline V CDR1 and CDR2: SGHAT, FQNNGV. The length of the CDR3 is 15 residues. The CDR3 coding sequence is TGTGCCAGCAGCTTAGAACTAGCGGGGCCCTACGAGCAGTACTTC. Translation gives CASSLELAGPYEQYF. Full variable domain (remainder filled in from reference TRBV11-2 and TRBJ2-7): EAGVAQSPRYKIIEKRQSVAFWCNPISGHATLYWYQQILGQGPKLLIQFQNNGVVDDSQLPKDRFSAERLKGVDSTLKIQPAKLEDSAVYLCASSLELAGPYEQYFGPGTRLTVT.

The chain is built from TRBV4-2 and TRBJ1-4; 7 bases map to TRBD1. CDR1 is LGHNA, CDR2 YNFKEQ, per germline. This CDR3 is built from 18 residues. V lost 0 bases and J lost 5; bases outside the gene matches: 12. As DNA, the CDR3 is TGTGCCAGCAGCCAAGATAACCCCCGGGCAGGGGGAAATGAAAAACTGTTTTTT. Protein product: CASSQDNPRAGGNEKLFF.

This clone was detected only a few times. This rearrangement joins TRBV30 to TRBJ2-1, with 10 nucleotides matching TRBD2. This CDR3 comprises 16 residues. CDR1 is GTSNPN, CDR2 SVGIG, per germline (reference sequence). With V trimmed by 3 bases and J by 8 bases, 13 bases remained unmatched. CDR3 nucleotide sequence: TGTGCCTGGAGCCTTCCGGGACTAGCGAAGTCAGATGAGCAGTTCTTC. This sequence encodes CAWSLPGLAKSDEQFF.

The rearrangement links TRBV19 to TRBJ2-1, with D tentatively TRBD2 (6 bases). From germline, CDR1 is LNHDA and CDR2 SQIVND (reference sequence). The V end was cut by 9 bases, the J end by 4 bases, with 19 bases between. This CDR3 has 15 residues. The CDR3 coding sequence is TGTGCCAGCTGGGGAGGCAGCCGGTTGTACAATGAGCAGTTCTTC. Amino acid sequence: CASWGGSRLYNEQFF.

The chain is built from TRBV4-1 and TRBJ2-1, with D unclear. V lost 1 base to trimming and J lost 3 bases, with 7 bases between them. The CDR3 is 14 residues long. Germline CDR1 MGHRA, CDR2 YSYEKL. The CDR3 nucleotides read TGCGCCAGCAGCCAAGGGGGTTACTACAATGAGCAGTTCTTC. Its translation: CASSQGGYYNEQFF.

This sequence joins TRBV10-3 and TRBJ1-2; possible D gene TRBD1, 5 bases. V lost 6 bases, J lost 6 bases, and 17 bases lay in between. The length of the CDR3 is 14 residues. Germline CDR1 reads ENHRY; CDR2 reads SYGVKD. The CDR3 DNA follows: TGTGCCATCAGGGGGGTATTGACAGACGATGGCTACACCTTC. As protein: CAIRGVLTDDGYTF.

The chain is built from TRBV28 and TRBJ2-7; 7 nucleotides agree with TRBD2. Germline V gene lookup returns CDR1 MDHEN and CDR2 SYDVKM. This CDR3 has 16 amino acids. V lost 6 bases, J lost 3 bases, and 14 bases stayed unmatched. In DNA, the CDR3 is TGTGCCAGCAGGGCACAACGGGCTAGCGGACACTACGAGCAGTACTTC. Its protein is CASRAQRASGHYEQYF.

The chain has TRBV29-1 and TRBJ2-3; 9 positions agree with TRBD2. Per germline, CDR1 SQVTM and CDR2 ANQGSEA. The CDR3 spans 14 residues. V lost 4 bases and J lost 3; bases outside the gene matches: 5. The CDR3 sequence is CSVVAGGPTDTQYF. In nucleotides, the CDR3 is TGCAGCGTTGTCGCGGGAGGGCCGACAGATACGCAGTATTTT.

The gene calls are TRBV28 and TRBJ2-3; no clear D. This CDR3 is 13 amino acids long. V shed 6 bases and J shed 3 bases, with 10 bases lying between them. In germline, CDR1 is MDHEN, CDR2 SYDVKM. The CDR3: CASSSQRTDTQYF. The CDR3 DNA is TGTGCCAGCAGCTCTCAACGGACAGATACGCAGTATTTT.

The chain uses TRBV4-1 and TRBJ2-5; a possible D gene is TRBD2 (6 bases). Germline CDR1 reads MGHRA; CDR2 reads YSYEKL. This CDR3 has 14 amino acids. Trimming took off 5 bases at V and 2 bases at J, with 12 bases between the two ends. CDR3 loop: CASSDRRGQETQYF. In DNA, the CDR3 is TGCGCCAGCAGCGATCGACGGGGGCAAGAGACCCAGTACTTC.

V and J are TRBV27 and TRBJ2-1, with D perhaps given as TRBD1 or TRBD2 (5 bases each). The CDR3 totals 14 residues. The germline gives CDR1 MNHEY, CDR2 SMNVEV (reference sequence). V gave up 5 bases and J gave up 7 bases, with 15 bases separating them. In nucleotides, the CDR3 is TGTGCCAGCAGTCCACGGGACCTTGGAAATGAGCAGTTCTTC. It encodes CASSPRDLGNEQFF.

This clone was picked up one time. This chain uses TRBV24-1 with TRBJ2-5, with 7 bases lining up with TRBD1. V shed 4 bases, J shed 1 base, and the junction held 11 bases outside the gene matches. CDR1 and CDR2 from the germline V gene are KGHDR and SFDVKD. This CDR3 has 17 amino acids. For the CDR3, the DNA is TGTGCCACCAGTGACCATACAGACAGGGCCTCCCAAGAGACCCAGTACTTC. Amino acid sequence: CATSDHTDRASQETQYF.

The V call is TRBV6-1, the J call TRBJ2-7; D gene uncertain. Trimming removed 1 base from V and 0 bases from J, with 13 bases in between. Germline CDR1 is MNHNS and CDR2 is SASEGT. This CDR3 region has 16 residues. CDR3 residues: CASSEEVLIFSYEQYF. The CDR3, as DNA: TGTGCCAGCAGTGAAGAGGTATTGATCTTCTCCTACGAGCAGTACTTC.